The clone carrying this T cell receptor (beta chain) was seen a few times. Its antigen is as yet unknown. The data were obtained in a study of beta chain features in type 1 diabetes. Findings of the study overall: Whether TCRB rearrangement is influenced by HLA type went unresolved here. Equally in patients and controls, shorter templates might have been favored by PCR. Cells carrying high TCR expression could end up over-represented when cDNA is sequenced. VDJ junctions from patients with type 1 diabetes contained fewer insertions and more deletions.

The investigators reverse transcribed all of the isolated RNA, so they sequenced expressed TCRB transcripts. Profiling relied on immunoSEQ multiplex PCR, and the TCRdb table lists in-frame clones only, not all of them. The data hold about 140,000 clones, with roughly 10% observed a single time. Germline V gene lookup returns CDR1 DFQATT and CDR2 SNEGSKA (reference sequence). CDR3 size: 11 residues. Trimming shortened V by 6 bases and J by 4 bases, and 7 bases separated the two germline ends. Sequenced material: central memory CD4+ T cells from blood. The chain has TRBV20-1 and TRBJ2-1; TRBD1 is a possible D gene (5 bases). This TCR was recovered from a woman in her thirties or forties in good health. The CDR3 DNA sequence: TGCAGTGCGCAGGGTTACAATGAGCAGTTCTTC. This translates into CSAQGYNEQFF.